Listed below are T cell receptor beta chains from one sample, sequenced in a study of T cells after yellow fever vaccination. TCRdb reprocessed the 5' RACE reads via MiXCR and lists one record per CDR3 protein. The data show hundreds of thousands of distinct CDR3 sequences, about a fifth seen once. Material: PBMCs, obtained 21 days after the first yellow fever vaccination. These receptors came from a man aged 18 to 29 who received the YFV17D yellow fever vaccine. CDR3s include the opening cysteine and the closing phenylalanine or tryptophan. The order of the fields is V gene, D gene, clone size, J gene, CDR3 DNA, CDR3 protein. A D gene is named only where the DNA matches it firmly. Clone size is stated in some rows and not others, as once, few, many or a class when expanded.

TRBV20-1	TRBD2	many	TRBJ2-1	TGCAGTGCTAAGACTAGCGGGTACTACAATGAGCAGTTCTTC	CSAKTSGYYNEQFF
TRBV9	NA	few	TRBJ2-7	TGTGCCAGCAGCGTAGACCAGGGCTACGAGCAGTACTTC	CASSVDQGYEQYF
TRBV28	NA	many	TRBJ2-5	TGTGCCAGCGGGTTGGACGGCTTAGAGACCCAGTACTTC	CASGLDGLETQYF
TRBV12-3/TRBV12-4	NA	NA	TRBJ1-1	TGTGCCAGCACTGCGGACACAAAGAACACTGAAGCTTTCTTT	CASTADTKNTEAFF
TRBV29-1	NA	few	TRBJ1-2	TGCAGCGTTGAAGACACAGGGCCTTGGGGCTACACCTTC	CSVEDTGPWGYTF
TRBV29-1	TRBD2	NA	TRBJ2-3	TGCAGCGTTGGCGGGGGGGCCGTAGATACGCAGTATTTT	CSVGGGAVDTQYF
TRBV6-5	NA	few	TRBJ2-2	TGTGCCAGCAGTTACTCTGGGGCTGTCGGGGAGCTGTTTTTT	CASSYSGAVGELFF
TRBV18	NA	NA	TRBJ1-6	TGTGCCAGCTCACCGGGGGTTGGAAATTCACCCCTCCACTTT	CASSPGVGNSPLHF
TRBV12-3/TRBV12-4	NA	NA	TRBJ2-1	TGTGCCAGCAGTTTCGTCTACAATGAGCAGTTCTTC	CASSFVYNEQFF
TRBV5-1	TRBD2	few	TRBJ2-1	TGCGCCAGCAGCCCCGGGGACTACTACAATGAGCAGTTCTTC	CASSPGDYYNEQFF
TRBV12-3/TRBV12-4	NA	NA	TRBJ1-6	TGTGCCAGCAGTTCTTTCGGATCGCCAGGACATAATTCACCCCTCCACTTT	CASSSFGSPGHNSPLHF
TRBV29-1	NA	once	TRBJ1-2	TGCAGCGTTGCATTGACCGGCGGCTACACCTTC	CSVALTGGYTF
TRBV18	NA	NA	TRBJ1-2	TGTGCCAGCTCACCATTTTCGGGGGGAGTAAACTATGGCTACACCTTC	CASSPFSGGVNYGYTF
TRBV20-1	TRBD1	few	TRBJ1-4	TGCAGTGTTCCCGGGACAGGGAGTGAAAAACTGTTTTTT	CSVPGTGSEKLFF
TRBV18	NA	few	TRBJ2-4	TGTGCCAGCTCACCCACCGGCGTAGAGAACATTCAGTACTTC	CASSPTGVENIQYF
TRBV20-1	TRBD1	few	TRBJ2-1	TGCAGTTCAAACGACAGGGCGGGCAATGAGCAGTTCTTC	CSSNDRAGNEQFF
TRBV19	NA	NA	TRBJ2-1	TGTGCCATCATCGGCGAGGCGGGGAGCTCCTACAATGAGCAGTTCTTC	CAIIGEAGSSYNEQFF
TRBV20-1	NA	NA	TRBJ2-1	TGCAGTGCTAGAAGCTGGAGCTCCTACAATGAGCAGTTCTTC	CSARSWSSYNEQFF
TRBV29-1	NA	NA	TRBJ1-2	TGCAGCGTTGTCCTCGATGGTTATGGCTACACCTTC	CSVVLDGYGYTF
TRBV7-2	TRBD2	few	TRBJ2-1	TGTGCCAGCAGCCCGGGACTAGCGGGGGTTAATGAGCAGTTCTTC	CASSPGLAGVNEQFF
TRBV6-2/TRBV6-3	NA	few	TRBJ2-1	TGTGCCAGCAGGAGCCCAGCCTCCTACAATGAGCAGTTCTTC	CASRSPASYNEQFF
TRBV6-1	NA	NA	TRBJ2-1	TGTGCCAGCAAAGCGCGCGGAGCTTACAATGAGCAGTTCTTC	CASKARGAYNEQFF
TRBV12-3/TRBV12-4	TRBD1	many	TRBJ1-6	TGTGCCAGCAGCAACGACAGGGATTATAATTCACCCCTCCACTTT	CASSNDRDYNSPLHF
TRBV7-9	TRBD2	NA	TRBJ2-5	TGTGCCAGCAGCTTTAGCGGGGGGTACCAAGAGACCCAGTACTTC	CASSFSGGYQETQYF
TRBV11-1	NA	NA	TRBJ2-1	TGTGCCAGCAGCCCACTGTCGACCCGACTAACAGGGCGAGCCTACAATGAGCAGTTCTTC	CASSPLSTRLTGRAYNEQFF
TRBV6-4	NA	once	TRBJ1-6	TGTGCCAGCAGTAACCTTCAGGCCCTCCACTTT	CASSNLQALHF
TRBV7-6	TRBD2	NA	TRBJ2-1	TGTGCCAGCAGCTTATACCCGGGGGGGCCCAGAGAGCCGTTCTTC	CASSLYPGGPREPFF
TRBV6-5	NA	NA	TRBJ2-2	TGTGCCAGCAGTTACTCGATCAACAGAGTACTAAACACCGGGGAGCTGTTTTTT	CASSYSINRVLNTGELFF
TRBV6-1	TRBD1	NA	TRBJ2-2	TGTGCCAGCAGAAGACAGGGGGCGAACACCGGGGAGCTGTTTTTT	CASRRQGANTGELFF
TRBV7-2	TRBD2	few	TRBJ2-3	TGTGCCAGCAGCCCTAGCGGGGGATCGAACACGCAGTATTTT	CASSPSGGSNTQYF